This T cell receptor (beta chain) was identified in a study of shared clonotypes between healthy human individuals. Background on the study: Every donor yielded three CD4 naive, three CD4 memory, two CD8 naive and one CD8 memory plate.

As defined, naive CD8 cells were CD45RO-negative and positively selected for CCR7, with terminally differentiated effector memory CD45RA+ cells excluded. Repertoires were generated with immunoSEQ multiplex PCR, while TCRdb's copy carries only in-frame clones and drops some. The sample holds approximately 840,000 clones, 90% to 98% seen once. The ends lost 0 bases at V and 8 bases at J; junction bases unmatched: 9. The CDR3 extends over 16 amino acids. Germline V CDR1 and CDR2: SEHNR, FQNEAQ (reference sequence). The chain couples TRBV7-9 to TRBJ1-2; 10 bases match TRBD1. This sequence originates from a man aged 30 to 39 in good health. Sequenced: naive CD8+ T cells sorted from blood. CDR3 amino acids: CASSLALIGTGVGYTF. In nucleotides, the CDR3 is TGTGCCAGCAGCTTAGCGCTCATCGGGACAGGGGTGGGCTACACCTTC.